This TCR beta chain was identified during a study of shared clonotypes between healthy human individuals. Study context: Per-donor plates numbered three CD4 naive, three CD4 memory, two CD8 naive and one CD8 memory. Study-wide results and limits: Generally, naive subsets came out with larger estimated richness than memory subsets. Read depth was anticipated to influence clonotype sharing among donors.

A note on this clone: Its specificity is not known.

This CDR3 contains 14 residues. Germline CDR1 reads MNHEY; CDR2 reads SVGAGI. Trimming left V 5 bases short and J 3 bases short, with 13 bases between. When replicate PCRs were run on sorted subsets, they used about 220 ng DNA, 28,000 or so T cell genomes. Measured with immunoSEQ multiplex PCR; TCRdb has only the in-frame clones, and not every one. The table includes hundreds of thousands of clones, about nine tenths detected once. The sequencing sample was made of memory CD8+ T cells sorted from blood. Subset specified: CD45RO+ cells pooled with CCR7-negative TemRA cells. This receptor was identified in a man aged 18 to 29 in good health. The chain has TRBV6-5 and TRBJ1-1; the D is unclear. Here the CDR3 DNA reads TGTGCCAGCAGTCTCCTCGGGGAGCACACTGAAGCTTTCTTT. Its protein is CASSLLGEHTEAFF.